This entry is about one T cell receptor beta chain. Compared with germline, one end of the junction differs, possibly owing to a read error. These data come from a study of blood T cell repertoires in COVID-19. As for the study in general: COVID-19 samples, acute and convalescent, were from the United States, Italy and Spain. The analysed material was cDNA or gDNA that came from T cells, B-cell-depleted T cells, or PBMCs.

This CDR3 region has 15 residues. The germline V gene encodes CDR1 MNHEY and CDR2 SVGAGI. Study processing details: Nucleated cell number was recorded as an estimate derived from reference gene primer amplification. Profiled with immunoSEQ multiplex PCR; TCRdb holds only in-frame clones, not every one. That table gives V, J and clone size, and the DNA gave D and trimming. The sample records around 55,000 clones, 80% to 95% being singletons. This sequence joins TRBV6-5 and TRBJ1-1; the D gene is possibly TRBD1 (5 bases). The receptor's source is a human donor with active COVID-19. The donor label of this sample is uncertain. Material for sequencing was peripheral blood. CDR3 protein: CASSNSGLLNTEAFF. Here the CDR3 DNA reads TGTGCCAGCAGTAACTCGGGACTCCTCAACACTGAAGCTTTCTTT.